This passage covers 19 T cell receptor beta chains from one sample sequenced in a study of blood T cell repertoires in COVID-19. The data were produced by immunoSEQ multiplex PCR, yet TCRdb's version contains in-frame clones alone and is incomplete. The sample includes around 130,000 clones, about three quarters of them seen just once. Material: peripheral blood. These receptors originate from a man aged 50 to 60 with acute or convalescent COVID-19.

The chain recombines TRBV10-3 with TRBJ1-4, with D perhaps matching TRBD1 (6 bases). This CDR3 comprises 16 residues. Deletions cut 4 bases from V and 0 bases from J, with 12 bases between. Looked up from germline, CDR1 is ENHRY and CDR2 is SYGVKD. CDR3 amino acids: CAISGGDTSTNEKLFF. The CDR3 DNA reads TGTGCCATCAGTGGAGGGGACACATCAACTAATGAAAAACTGTTTTTT.

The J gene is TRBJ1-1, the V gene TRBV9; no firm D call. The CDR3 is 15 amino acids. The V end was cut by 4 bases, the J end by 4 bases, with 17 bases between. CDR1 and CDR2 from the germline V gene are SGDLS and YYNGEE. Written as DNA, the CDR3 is TGTGCCAGCAGCCCGTTGGAGGGATGGACCACTGAAGCTTTCTTT. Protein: CASSPLEGWTTEAFF.

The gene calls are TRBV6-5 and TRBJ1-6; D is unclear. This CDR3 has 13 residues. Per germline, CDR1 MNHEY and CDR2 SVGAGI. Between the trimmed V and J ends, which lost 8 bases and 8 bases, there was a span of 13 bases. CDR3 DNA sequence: TGTGCCAGCCGACTTATGGCGGATTCACCCCTCCACTTT. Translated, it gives CASRLMADSPLHF.

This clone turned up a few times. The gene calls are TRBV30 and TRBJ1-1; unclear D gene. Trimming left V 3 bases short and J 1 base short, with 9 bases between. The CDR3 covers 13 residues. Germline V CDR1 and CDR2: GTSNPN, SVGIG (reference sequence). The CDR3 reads CAWRDSWNTEAFF. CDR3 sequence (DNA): TGTGCCTGGAGGGACTCCTGGAACACTGAAGCTTTCTTT.

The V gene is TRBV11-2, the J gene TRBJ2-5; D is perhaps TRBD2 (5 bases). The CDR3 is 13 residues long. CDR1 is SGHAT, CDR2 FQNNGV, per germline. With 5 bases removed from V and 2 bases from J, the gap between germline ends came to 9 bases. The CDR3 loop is CASSRRRQETQYF. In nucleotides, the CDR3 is TGTGCCAGCAGCCGACGGAGGCAAGAGACCCAGTACTTC.

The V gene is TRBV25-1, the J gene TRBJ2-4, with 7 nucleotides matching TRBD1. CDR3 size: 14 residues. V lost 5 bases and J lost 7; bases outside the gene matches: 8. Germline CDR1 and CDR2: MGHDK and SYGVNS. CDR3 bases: TGTGCCAGCAGTACCCGGGACAGTCGCAACATTCAGTACTTC. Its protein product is CASSTRDSRNIQYF.

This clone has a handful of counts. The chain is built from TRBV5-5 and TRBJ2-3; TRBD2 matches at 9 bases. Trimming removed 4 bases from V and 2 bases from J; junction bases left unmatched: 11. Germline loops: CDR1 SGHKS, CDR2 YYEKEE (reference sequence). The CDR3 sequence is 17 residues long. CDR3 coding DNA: TGTGCCAGCAGCCCCCTCGGGCTAGCGGGGCCCACAGATACGCAGTATTTT. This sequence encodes CASSPLGLAGPTDTQYF. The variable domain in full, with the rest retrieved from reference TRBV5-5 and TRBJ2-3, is DAGVTQSPTHLIKTRGQQVTLRCSPISGHKSVSWYQQVLGQGPQFIFQYYEKEERGRGNFPDRFSARQFPNYSSELNVNALLLGDSALYLCASSPLGLAGPTDTQYFGPGTRLTVL.

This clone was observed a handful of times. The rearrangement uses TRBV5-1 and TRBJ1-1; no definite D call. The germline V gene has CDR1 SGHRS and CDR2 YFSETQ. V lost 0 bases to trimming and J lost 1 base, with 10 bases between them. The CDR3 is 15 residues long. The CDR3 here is CASSLAFPGNTEAFF. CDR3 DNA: TGCGCCAGCAGCTTGGCCTTTCCGGGGAACACTGAAGCTTTCTTT.

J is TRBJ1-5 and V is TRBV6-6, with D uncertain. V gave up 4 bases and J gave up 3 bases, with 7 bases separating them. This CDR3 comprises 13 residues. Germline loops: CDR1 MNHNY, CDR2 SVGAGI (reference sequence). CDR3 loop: CASSSPNNQPQHF. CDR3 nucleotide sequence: TGTGCCAGCAGTTCCCCTAACAATCAGCCCCAGCATTTT.

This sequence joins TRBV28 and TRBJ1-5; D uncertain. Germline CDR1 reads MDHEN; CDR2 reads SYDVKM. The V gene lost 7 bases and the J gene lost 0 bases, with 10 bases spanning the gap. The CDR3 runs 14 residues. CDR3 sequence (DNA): TGTGCCAGCACCCAGGAAAATAGCAATCAGCCCCAGCATTTT. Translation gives CASTQENSNQPQHF.

DNA of the CDR3: TGTGCCAGCAGCTTACAAAATTCACCCCTCCACTTT. This codes for CASSLQNSPLHF. The chain uses TRBV7-2 and TRBJ1-6; D not resolved. The CDR3 extends over 12 amino acids. V shed 2 bases and J shed 7 bases, with 3 bases lying between them. The V gene's germline CDR1 is SGHTA and CDR2 FQGNSA.

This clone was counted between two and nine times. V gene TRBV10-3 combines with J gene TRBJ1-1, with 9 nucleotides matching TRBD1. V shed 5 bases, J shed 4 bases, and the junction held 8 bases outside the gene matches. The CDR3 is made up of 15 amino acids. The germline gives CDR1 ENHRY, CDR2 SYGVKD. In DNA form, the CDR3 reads TGTGCCATCAGTCCGGGACAGGGTTTAGGCACTGAAGCTTTCTTT. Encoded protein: CAISPGQGLGTEAFF.

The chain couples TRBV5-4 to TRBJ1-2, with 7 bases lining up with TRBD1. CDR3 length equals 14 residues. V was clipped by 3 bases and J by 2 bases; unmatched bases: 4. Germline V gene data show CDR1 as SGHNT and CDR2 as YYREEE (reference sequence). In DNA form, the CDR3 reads TGTGCCAGCAGCTGGACAGGCGGAAACTATGGCTACACCTTC. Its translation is CASSWTGGNYGYTF.

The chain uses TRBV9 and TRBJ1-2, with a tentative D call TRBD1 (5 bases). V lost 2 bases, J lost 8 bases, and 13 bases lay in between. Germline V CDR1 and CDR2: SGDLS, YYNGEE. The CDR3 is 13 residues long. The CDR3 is CASSVLGGNGYTF. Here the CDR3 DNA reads TGTGCCAGCAGCGTCCTCGGGGGGAACGGCTACACCTTC.

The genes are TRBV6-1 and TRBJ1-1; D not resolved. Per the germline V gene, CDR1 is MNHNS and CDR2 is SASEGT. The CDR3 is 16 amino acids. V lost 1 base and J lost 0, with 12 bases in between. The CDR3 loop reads CASSEEADRMNTEAFF. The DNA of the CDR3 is TGTGCCAGCAGTGAAGAGGCGGATCGCATGAACACTGAAGCTTTCTTT.

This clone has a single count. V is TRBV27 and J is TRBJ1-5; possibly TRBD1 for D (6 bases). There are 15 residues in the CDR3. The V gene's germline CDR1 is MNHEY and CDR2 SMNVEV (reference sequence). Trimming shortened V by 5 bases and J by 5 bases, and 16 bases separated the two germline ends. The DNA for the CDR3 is TGTGCCAGCAGTAGCCAAGACAGGTCAGATCAGCCCCAGCATTTT. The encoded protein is CASSSQDRSDQPQHF.

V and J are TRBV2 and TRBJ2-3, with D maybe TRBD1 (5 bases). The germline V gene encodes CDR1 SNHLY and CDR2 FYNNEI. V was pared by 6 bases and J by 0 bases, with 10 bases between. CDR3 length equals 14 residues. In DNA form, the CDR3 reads TGTGCCAGCAGGGGGCTAGTCAGCACAGATACGCAGTATTTT. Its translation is CASRGLVSTDTQYF.

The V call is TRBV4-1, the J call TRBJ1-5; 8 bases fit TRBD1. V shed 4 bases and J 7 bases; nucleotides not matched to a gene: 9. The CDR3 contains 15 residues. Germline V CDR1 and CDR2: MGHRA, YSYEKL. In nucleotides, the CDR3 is TGCGCCAGCAGCCCGGGACAGGATTTTGCGCAGCCCCAGCATTTT. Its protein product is CASSPGQDFAQPQHF.

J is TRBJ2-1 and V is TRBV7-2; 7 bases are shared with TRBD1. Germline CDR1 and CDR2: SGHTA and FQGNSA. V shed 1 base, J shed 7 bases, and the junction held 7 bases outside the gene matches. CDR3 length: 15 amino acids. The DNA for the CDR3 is TGTGCCAGCAGCTTAGAGGGACAGAGACTTAATGAGCAGTTCTTC. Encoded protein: CASSLEGQRLNEQFF.